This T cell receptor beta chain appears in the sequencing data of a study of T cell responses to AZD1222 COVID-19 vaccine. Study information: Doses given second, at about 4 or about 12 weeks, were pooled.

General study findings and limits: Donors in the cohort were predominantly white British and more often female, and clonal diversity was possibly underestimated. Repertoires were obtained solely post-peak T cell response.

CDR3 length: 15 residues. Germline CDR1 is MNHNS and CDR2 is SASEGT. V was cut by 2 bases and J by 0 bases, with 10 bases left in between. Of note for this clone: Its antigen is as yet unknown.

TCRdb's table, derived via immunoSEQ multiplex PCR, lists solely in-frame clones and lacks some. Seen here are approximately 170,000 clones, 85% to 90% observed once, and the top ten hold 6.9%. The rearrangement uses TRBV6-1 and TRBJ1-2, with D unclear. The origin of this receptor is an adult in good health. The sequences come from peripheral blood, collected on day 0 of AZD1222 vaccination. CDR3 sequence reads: CASSEWRATNYGYTF. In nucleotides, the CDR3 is TGTGCCAGCAGTGAATGGAGGGCTACTAACTATGGCTACACCTTC.